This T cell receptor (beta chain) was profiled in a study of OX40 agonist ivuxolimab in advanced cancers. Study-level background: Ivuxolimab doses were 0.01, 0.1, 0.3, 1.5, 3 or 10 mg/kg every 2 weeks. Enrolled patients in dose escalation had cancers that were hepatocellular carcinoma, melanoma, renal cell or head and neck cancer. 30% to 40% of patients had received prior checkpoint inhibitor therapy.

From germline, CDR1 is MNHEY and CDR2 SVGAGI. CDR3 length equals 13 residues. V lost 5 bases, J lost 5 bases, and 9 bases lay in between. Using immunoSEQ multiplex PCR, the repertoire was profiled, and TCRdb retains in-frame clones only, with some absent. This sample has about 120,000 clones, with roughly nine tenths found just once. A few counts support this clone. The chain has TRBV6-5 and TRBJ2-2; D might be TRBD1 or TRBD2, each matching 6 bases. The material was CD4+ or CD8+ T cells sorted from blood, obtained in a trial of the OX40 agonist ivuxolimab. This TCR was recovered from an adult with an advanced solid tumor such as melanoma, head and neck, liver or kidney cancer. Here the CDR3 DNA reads TGTGCCAGCAGTGGGGGGCGGACCGGGGAGCTGTTTTTT. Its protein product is CASSGGRTGELFF.